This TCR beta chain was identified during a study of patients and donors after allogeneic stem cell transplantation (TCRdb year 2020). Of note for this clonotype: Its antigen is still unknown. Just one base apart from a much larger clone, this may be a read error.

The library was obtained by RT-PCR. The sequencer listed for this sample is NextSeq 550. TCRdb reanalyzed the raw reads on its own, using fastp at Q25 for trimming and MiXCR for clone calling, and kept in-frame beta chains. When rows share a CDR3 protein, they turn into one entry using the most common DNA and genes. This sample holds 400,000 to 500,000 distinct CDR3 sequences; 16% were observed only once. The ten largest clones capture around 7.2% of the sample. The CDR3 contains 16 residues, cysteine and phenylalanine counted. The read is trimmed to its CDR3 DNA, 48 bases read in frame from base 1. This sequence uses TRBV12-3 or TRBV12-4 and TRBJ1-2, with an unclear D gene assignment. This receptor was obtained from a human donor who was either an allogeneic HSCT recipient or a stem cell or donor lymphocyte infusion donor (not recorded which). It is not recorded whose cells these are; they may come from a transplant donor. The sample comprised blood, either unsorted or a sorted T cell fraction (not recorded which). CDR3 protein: CASSFLSGGANYGHTF. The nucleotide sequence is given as TGTGCCAGCAGTTTTCTTTCAGGTGGAGCTAACTATGGCCACACCTTC.